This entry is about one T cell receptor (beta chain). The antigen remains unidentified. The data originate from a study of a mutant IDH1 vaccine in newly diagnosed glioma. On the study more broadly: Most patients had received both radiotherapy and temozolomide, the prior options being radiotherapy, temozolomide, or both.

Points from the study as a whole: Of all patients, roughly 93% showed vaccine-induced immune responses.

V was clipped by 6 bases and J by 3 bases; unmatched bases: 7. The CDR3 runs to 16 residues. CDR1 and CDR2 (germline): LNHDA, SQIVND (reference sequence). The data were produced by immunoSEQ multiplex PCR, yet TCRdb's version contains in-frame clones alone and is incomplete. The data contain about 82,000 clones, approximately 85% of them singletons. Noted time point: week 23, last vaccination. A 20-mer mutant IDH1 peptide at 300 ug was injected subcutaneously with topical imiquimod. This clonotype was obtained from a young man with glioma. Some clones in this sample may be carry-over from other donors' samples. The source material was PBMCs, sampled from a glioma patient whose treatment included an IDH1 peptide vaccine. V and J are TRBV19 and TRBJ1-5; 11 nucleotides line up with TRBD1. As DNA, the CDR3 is TGTGCCAGTAGCCCCGGGACAGGGGGTTTCAATCAGCCCCAGCATTTT. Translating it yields CASSPGTGGFNQPQHF.